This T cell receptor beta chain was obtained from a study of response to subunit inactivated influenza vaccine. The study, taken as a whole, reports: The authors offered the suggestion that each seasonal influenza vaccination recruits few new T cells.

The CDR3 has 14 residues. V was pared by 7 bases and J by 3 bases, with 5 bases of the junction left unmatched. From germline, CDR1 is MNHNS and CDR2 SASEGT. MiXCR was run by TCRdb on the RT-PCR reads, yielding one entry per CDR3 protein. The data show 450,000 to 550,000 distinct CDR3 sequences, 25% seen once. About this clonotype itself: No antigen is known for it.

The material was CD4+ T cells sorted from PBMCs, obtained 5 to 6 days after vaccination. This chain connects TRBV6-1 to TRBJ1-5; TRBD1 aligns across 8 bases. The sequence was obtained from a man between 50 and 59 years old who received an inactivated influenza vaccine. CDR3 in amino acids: CASMWDRLNQPQHF. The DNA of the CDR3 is TGTGCCAGCATGTGGGACAGGCTCAATCAGCCCCAGCATTTT.